Included here is one TCR beta chain sequence, with context. The antigen is not known. The data originate from a study of naive and memory T cell subsets. Points from the study as a whole: TCR transcript changes with activation or differentiation may affect this RNA method.

Amplification of ligated cDNA took four PCR rounds with SP2 and nested alpha and beta constant primers. Reverse transcription of blood and skin TCR RNA was primed at alpha and beta constant regions. MiXCR, applied by TCRdb to the 5' RACE reads, yields one record per CDR3 protein. Among about 62,000 distinct CDR3 sequences listed, 8% were seen once. This CDR3 has 13 residues. Germline CDR1 reads SNHLY; CDR2 reads FYNNEI. V was clipped by 1 base and J by 2 bases, with 5 bases between them. A UMI-containing oligonucleotide was joined by 3' ligation to the TCR cDNA template. Whole blood, over 2 ml, came from adult healthy volunteers.

This sequence originates from a female donor in good health. The chain carries TRBV2 and TRBJ2-5; D not certain. The CDR3 loop is CASSEGVQETQYF. The CDR3 DNA reads as TGTGCCAGCAGTGAAGGGGTGCAAGAGACCCAGTACTTC.